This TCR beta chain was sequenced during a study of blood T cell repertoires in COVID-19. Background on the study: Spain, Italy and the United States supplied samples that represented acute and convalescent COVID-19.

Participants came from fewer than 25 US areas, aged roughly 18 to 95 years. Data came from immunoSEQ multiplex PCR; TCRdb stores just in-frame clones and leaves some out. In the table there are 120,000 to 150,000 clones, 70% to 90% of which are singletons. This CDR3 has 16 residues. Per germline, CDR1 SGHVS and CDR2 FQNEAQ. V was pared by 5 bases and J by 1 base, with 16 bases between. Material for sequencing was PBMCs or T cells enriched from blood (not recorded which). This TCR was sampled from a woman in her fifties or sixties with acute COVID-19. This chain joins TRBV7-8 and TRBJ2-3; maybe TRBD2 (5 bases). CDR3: CASSLRGNSGTDTQYF. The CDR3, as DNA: TGTGCCAGCAGCCTAAGAGGGAATAGCGGCACAGATACGCAGTATTTT.